The present T cell receptor (beta chain) was sequenced within a study of T cells in Graves' hyperthyroidism and ophthalmopathy. In this sample, this clonotype turned up a few times. RNA transcripts served as the template for amplifying TCR beta CDR3 regions. Initially, a first-round RT-PCR of the TCR CDR3 employed the HTBI primer set. From the multiplex PCR reads, TCRdb called clonotypes with MiXCR, one entry per CDR3 protein. The table has over 450,000 distinct CDR3 sequences, under 20% seen once. The CDR3 is 14 residues long. The V gene lost 1 base and the J gene lost 8 bases, with 15 bases spanning the gap. CDR1 is SGHKS, CDR2 YYEKEE, per germline (reference sequence).

The gene calls are TRBV5-5 and TRBJ1-2, with D tentatively TRBD1 (5 bases). The clonotype was recovered from a woman under 30 with Graves' ophthalmopathy. The sample was blood. CDR3: CASSLSQGSGGYTF. The CDR3 bases are TGTGCCAGCAGCTTGTCTCAGGGTTCAGGAGGCTACACCTTC.